This T cell receptor (beta chain) was obtained from a study of Graves' ophthalmopathy and Graves' hyperthyroidism. The study, taken as a whole, reports: Detection in blood was also observed for most expanded thyroid clonotypes above 0.001 frequency.

The CDR3 spans 19 residues. Germline values: CDR1 ENHRY, CDR2 SYGVKD. V lost 6 bases, J lost 1 base, and 27 bases lay in between. Amplifying from RNA transcripts, the study obtained TCR beta CDR3 regions. First-round RT-PCR used HTBI primers; second-round multiplex PCR followed. TCRdb fed the multiplex PCR reads into MiXCR, producing one record per CDR3 protein. The table has about 370,000 distinct CDR3 sequences, about 17% seen once; the top ten hold 1.6%. This clonotype showed up many times. No antigen is known for it. CAS ≥3, NOSPECS ≥4, moderate-to-severe activity and duration under 3 months marked donors with ophthalmopathy. PBMCs stemmed from approximately 9.7 ml of fresh peripheral blood.

The receptor's source is a woman between 18 and 29 years old with Graves' ophthalmopathy. The sample comprised peripheral blood. The chain employs TRBV10-3 and TRBJ1-1; possible D gene TRBD1, 6 bases. In nucleotides, the CDR3 is TGTGCCATCAGCTCCAAGACTCTGACAGGCCCTCTAGGGAACACTGAAGCTTTCTTT. The encoded protein is CAISSKTLTGPLGNTEAFF.